The clone carrying this TCR beta chain showed up just once. Its antigen is currently unknown. CDR1 MDHEN and CDR2 SYDVKM come from the germline V gene. CDR3 size: 13 residues. Trimming took 8 bases from V and 10 from J, leaving 18 bases between them. Reverse transcription used about 0.45 to 1 ug RNA and random hexamers. The method of amplification for TCR beta CDR3 was immunoSEQ multiplex PCR, covering 54 Vbeta and 13 Jbeta. TCRdb reprocessed the immunoSEQ multiplex PCR reads via MiXCR and lists one record per CDR3 protein. Here the sample spans 250,000 to 300,000 distinct CDR3 sequences, approximately 85% being singletons. The data were obtained in a study of CD8 T cells in Susac syndrome. Whole-study findings and limits: The study acknowledged a relatively small number of individuals in its TCR sequencing and HLA analysis.

The multiple sclerosis controls were treatment-naive patients with relapsing-remitting disease that was stable or active. Sequencing was performed on CD8+ T cells from PBMCs. The TCR sequence derives from a human donor with multiple sclerosis. V gene TRBV28 combines with J gene TRBJ2-1; TRBD1 might be the D (6 bases). The CDR3 region has the DNA TGTGCCAGCGAGGACAGAGGAATGCGGGAGCAGTTCTTC. Its translation: CASEDRGMREQFF.